The clone carrying this TCR beta chain was picked up a small number of times. Its antigen remains unidentified. This entry belongs to a study of human T cells and chemical hapten exposure. Study as a whole: TCR yields per sample varied mostly from small pooled library volume differences.

Study-level points and caveats: Unchanged with DPC sensitization were TCRs above 1 in 1000 frequency.

V lost 10 bases, J lost 4 bases, and 14 bases stayed unmatched. This CDR3 has 15 amino acids. In the library, unique molecular identifiers were attached to individual cDNA molecules. TCRdb re-derived calls from the RACE reads in MiXCR, one entry per CDR3 protein. Found here are about 50,000 distinct CDR3 sequences, 4.3% of them singletons; the top ten hold about 1.6%. The time point: healthy volunteer bleed at 2 weeks. From whole blood left unfractionated, total RNA was extracted. The sequenced sample was whole blood. The TCR was taken from a female donor in good health. Some clones in this sample may be carry-over from other donors' samples. The chain carries TRBV12-3 or TRBV12-4 and TRBJ1-1; TRBD1 matches 8 bases. CDR3 loop: CATIPQRDRGTEAFF. CDR3 nucleotide sequence: TGTGCCACCATCCCTCAGCGAGACAGGGGCACTGAAGCTTTCTTT.